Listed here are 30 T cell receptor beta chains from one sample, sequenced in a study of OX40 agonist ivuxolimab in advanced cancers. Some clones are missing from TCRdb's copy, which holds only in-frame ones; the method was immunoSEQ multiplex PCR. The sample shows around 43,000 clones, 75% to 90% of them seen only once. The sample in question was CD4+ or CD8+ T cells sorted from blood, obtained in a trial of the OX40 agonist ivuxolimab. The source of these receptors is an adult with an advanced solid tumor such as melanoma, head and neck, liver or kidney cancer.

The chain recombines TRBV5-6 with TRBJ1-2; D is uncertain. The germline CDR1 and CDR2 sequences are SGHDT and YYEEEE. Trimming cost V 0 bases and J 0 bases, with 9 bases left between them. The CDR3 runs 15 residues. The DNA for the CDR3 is TGTGCCAGCAGCTTGGTCACATTAGCTAACTATGGCTACACCTTC. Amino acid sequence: CASSLVTLANYGYTF.

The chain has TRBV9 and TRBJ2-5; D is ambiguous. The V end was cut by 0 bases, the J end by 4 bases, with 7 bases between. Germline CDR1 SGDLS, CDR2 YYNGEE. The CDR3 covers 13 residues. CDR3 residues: CASSVESRETQYF. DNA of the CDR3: TGTGCCAGCAGCGTAGAATCCCGAGAGACCCAGTACTTC.

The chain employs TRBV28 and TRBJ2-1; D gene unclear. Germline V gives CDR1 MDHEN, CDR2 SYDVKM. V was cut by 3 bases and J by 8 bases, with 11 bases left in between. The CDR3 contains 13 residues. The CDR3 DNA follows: TGTGCCAGCAGTTTGGAAGGATGGGATGAGCAGTTCTTC. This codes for CASSLEGWDEQFF.

CDR3 nucleotide sequence: TGTGCCAGCAGTGGTCAGGGCGGGGATGGCTACACCTTC. It is translated as CASSGQGGDGYTF. This rearrangement joins TRBV25-1 to TRBJ1-2, with TRBD1 as a possible D gene (5 bases). The CDR3 length is 13 residues. Germline CDR1 and CDR2: MGHDK and SYGVNS. Trimming took 4 bases from V and 6 from J, leaving 12 bases between them.

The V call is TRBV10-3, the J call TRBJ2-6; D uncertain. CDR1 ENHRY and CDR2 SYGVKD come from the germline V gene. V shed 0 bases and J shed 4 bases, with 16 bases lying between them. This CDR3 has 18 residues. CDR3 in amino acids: CAISESVAARLGANVLTF. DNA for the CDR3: TGTGCCATCAGTGAGTCTGTAGCTGCAAGGCTGGGGGCCAACGTCCTGACTTTC.

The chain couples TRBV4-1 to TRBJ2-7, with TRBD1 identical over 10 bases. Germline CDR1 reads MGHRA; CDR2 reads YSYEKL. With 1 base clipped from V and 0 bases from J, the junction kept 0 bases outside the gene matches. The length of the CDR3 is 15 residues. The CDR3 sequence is CASSQGQGASYEQYF. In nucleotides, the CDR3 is TGCGCCAGCAGCCAAGGACAGGGGGCCTCCTACGAGCAGTACTTC.

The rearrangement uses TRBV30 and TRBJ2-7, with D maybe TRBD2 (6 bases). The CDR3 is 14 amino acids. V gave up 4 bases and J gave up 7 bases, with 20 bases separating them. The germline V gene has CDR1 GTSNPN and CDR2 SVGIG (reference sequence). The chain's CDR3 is CAWMGLHFPGEQYF. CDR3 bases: TGTGCCTGGATGGGACTCCACTTTCCTGGGGAGCAGTACTTC.

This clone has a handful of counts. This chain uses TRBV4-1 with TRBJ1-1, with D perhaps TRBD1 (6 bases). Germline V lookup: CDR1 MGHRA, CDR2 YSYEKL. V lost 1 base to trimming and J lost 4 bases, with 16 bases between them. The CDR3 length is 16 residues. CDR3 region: CASSQGLYQGITEAFF. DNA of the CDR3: TGCGCCAGCAGCCAAGGACTATATCAGGGGATCACTGAAGCTTTCTTT.

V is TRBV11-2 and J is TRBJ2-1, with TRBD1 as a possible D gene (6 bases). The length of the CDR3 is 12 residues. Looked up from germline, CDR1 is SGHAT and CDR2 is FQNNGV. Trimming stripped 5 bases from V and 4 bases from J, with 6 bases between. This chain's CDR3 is CASSTGYNEQFF. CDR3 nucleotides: TGTGCCAGCAGCACAGGGTACAATGAGCAGTTCTTC.

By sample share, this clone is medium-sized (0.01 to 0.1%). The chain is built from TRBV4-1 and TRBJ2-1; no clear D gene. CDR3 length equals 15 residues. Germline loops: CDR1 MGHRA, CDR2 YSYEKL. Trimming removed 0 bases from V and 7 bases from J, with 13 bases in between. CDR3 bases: TGCGCCAGCAGCCAAGACCAAGGTAGTAAAAATGAGCAGTTCTTC. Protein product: CASSQDQGSKNEQFF.

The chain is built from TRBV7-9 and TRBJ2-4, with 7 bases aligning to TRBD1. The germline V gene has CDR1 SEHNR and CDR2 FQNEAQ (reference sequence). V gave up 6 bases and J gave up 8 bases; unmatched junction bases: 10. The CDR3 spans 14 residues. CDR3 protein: CASRPGTVADIQYF. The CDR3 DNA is TGTGCCAGCAGGCCCGGGACAGTCGCGGACATTCAGTACTTC.

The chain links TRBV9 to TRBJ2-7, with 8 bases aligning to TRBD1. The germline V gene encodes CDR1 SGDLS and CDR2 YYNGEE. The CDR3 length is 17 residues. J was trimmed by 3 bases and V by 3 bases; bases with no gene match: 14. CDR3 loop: CASSARDRITPYYEQYF. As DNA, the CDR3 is TGTGCCAGCAGCGCCCGGGACAGGATTACTCCGTACTACGAGCAGTACTTC.

CDR3 sequence reads: CAWSDQGGSPLHF. The CDR3 nucleotides are TGTGCCTGGAGTGACCAGGGAGGGTCACCCCTCCACTTT. The chain uses TRBV30 and TRBJ1-6; tentative D call: TRBD1 (5 bases). Trimming stripped 1 base from V and 10 bases from J, with 11 bases between. This CDR3 has 13 amino acids. Germline loops: CDR1 GTSNPN, CDR2 SVGIG (reference sequence).

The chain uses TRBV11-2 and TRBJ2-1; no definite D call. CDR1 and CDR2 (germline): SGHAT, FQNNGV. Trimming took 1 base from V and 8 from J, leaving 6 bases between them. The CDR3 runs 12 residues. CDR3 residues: CASSLVEHEQFF. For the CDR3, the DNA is TGTGCCAGCAGCTTAGTCGAGCATGAGCAGTTCTTC. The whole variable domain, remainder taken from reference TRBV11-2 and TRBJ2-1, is EAGVAQSPRYKIIEKRQSVAFWCNPISGHATLYWYQQILGQGPKLLIQFQNNGVVDDSQLPKDRFSAERLKGVDSTLKIQPAKLEDSAVYLCASSLVEHEQFFGPGTRLTVL.

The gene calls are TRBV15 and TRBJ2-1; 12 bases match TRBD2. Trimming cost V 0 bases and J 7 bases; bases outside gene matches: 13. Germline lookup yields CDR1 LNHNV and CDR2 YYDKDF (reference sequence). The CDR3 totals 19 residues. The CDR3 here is CATSRDQDPGTSGLNEQFF. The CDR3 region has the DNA TGTGCCACCAGCAGAGACCAAGATCCGGGGACTAGCGGGCTGAATGAGCAGTTCTTC.

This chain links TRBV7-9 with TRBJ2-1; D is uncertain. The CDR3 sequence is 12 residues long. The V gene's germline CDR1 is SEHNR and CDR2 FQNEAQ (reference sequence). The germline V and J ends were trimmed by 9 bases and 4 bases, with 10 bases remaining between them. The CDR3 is CASLLRYNEQFF. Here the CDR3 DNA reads TGTGCCAGTCTACTAAGGTACAATGAGCAGTTCTTC.

CDR3 region: CASSFTVNTGELFF. DNA for the CDR3: TGTGCCAGCAGTTTTACAGTGAACACCGGGGAGCTGTTTTTT. J is TRBJ2-2 and V is TRBV28; D is uncertain. Germline V gene sequence: CDR1 MDHEN, CDR2 SYDVKM. The CDR3 runs to 14 residues. V was shortened by 3 bases and J by 1 base, with 6 bases between the two germline ends. The variable domain in full, with the rest retrieved from reference TRBV28 and TRBJ2-2, is DVKVTQSSRYLVKRTGEKVFLECVQDMDHENMFWYRQDPGLGLRLIYFSYDVKMKEKGDIPEGYSVSREKKERFSLILESASTNQTSMYLCASSFTVNTGELFFGEGSRLTVL.

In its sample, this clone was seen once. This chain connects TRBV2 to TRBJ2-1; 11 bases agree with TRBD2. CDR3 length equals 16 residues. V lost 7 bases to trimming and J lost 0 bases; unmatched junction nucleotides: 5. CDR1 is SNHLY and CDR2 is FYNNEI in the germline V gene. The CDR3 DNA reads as TGTGCCAGCATTACTAGCGGGGGAAGCTCCTACAATGAGCAGTTCTTC. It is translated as CASITSGGSSYNEQFF.

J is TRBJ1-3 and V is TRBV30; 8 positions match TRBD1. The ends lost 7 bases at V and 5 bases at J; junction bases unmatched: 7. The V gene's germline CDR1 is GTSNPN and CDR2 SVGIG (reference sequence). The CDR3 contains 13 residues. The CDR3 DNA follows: TGTGCCTCGACAGGGGCTGATCGAAACACCATATATTTT. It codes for CASTGADRNTIYF.

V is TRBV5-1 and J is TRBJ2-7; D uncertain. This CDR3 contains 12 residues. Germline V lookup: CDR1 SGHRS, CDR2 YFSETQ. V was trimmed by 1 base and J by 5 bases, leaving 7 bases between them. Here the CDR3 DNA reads TGCGCCAGCAGCTTGAGAACAAACGAGCAGTACTTC. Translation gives CASSLRTNEQYF.

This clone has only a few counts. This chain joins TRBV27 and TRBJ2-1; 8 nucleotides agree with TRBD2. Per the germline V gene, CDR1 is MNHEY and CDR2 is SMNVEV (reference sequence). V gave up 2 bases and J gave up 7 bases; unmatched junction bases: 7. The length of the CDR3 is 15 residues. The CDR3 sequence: CASSLGSGTWNEQFF. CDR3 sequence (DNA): TGTGCCAGCAGTTTAGGTAGCGGGACCTGGAATGAGCAGTTCTTC.

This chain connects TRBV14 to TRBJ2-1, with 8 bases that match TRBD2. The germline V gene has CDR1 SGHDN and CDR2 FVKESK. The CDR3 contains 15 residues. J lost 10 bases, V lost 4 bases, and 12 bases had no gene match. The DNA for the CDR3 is TGTGCCAGCAGCCGACCCGGGACTAGGGGCATGGAGCAGTTCTTC. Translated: CASSRPGTRGMEQFF.

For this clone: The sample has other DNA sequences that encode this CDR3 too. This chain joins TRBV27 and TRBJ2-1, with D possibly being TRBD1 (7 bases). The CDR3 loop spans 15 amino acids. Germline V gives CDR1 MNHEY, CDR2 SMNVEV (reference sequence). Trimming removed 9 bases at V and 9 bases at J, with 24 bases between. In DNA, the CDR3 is TGTGCCAGTACCCAGGGGGGTTATGATCTAGGTGAGCAGTTCTTC. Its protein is CASTQGGYDLGEQFF.

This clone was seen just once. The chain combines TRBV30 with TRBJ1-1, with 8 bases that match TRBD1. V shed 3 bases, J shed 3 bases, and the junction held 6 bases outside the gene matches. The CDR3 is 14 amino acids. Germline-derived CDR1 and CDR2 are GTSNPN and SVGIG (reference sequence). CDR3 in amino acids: CAWSSRGQDTEAFF. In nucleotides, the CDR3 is TGTGCCTGGAGCTCCAGGGGGCAGGACACTGAAGCTTTCTTT. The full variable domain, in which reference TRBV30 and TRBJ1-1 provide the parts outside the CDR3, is SQTIHQWPATLVQPVGSPLSLECTVEGTSNPNLYWYRQAAGRGLQLLFYSVGIGQISSEVPQNLSASRPQDRQFILSSKKLLLSDSGFYLCAWSSRGQDTEAFFGQGTRLTVV.

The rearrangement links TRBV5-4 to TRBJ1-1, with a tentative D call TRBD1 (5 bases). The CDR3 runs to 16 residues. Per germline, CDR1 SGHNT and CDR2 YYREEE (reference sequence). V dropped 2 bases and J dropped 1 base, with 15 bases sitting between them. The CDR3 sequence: CASSFRGGTANTEAFF. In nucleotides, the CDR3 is TGTGCCAGCAGCTTCCGAGGCGGGACGGCGAACACTGAAGCTTTCTTT.

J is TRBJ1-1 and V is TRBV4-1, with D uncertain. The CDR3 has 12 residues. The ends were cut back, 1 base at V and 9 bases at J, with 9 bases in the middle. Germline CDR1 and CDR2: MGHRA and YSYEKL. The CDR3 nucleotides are TGCGCCAGCAGCCAAGGGAGGGATCAAGCTTTCTTT. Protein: CASSQGRDQAFF.

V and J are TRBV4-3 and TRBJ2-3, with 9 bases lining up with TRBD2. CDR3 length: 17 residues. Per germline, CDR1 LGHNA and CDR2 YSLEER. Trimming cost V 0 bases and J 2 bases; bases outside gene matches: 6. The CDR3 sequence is CASSQDERGALTDTQYF. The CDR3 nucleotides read TGCGCCAGCAGCCAAGATGAGCGGGGGGCCCTCACAGATACGCAGTATTTT.

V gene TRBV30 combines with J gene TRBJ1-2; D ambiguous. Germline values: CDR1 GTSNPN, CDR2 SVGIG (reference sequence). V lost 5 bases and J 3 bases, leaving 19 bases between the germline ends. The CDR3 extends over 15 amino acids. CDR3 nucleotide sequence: TGTGCCTGGTCGCCAGATCACGGGGTGTACTATGGCTACACCTTC. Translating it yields CAWSPDHGVYYGYTF.

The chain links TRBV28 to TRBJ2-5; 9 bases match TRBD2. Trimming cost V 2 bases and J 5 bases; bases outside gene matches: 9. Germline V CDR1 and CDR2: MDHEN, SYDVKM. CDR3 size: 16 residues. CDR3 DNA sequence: TGTGCCAGCAGTTTAGAGGTTAGCGGGAGTCCTGAGACCCAGTACTTC. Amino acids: CASSLEVSGSPETQYF.

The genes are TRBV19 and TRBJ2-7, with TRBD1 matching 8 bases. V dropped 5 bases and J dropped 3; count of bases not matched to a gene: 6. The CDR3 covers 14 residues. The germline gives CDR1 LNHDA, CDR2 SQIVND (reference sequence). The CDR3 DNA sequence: TGTGCCAGTAGTCTTGGGACAGGTAACTACGAGCAGTACTTC. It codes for CASSLGTGNYEQYF. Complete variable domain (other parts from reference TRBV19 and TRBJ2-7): DGGITQSPKYLFRKEGQNVTLSCEQNLNHDAMYWYRQDPGQGLRLIYYSQIVNDFQKGDIAEGYSVSREKKESFPLTVTSAQKNPTAFYLCASSLGTGNYEQYFGPGTRLTVT.